This T cell receptor beta chain originates from a study of blood T cell repertoires in COVID-19. TCRdb's copy holds only in-frame clones and misses some; the assay was immunoSEQ multiplex PCR. Of some 120,000 clones listed, 85% are singletons. The CDR3 has 20 amino acids. From germline, CDR1 is SGDLS and CDR2 YYNGEE. Trimming at V came to 3 bases and at J to 0 bases, leaving 11 bases not matched to a gene. Material for sequencing was peripheral blood. The V gene is TRBV9, the J gene TRBJ2-3; TRBD2 matches 15 bases. The TCR comes from a man older than 75 with active or convalescent COVID-19. CDR3 DNA sequence: TGTGCCAGCAGCGCCTCCGGGACTAGCGGGGGGCGGGCTAGCACAGATACGCAGTATTTT. Protein: CASSASGTSGGRASTDTQYF.